This TCR beta chain was recorded in a study of cytomegalovirus exposure and HLA in healthy donors. Findings of the study overall: Most sequenced TCRs were rare (though some public TCRs occurred in many donors). The study put under 200 TCR beta chains on its list as cytomegalovirus-associated.

As to this clone: Antigen: not known.

The CDR3 is made up of 14 amino acids. The V segment lost 5 bases and the J segment 0 bases; nucleotides outside the gene matches: 4. The germline V gene has CDR1 SQVTM and CDR2 ANQGSEA. Clones were read by immunoSEQ multiplex PCR, and TCRdb kept only the in-frame ones, dropping some. The sample contains roughly 150,000 clones, more than 70% of which appear only once. This receptor was taken from a man in his late teens or twenties in good health and CMV-seronegative. Sequencing was performed on PBMCs. The V call is TRBV29-1, the J call TRBJ2-4; TRBD2 matches 7 bases. The CDR3 region is CSVQAGRAKNIQYF. In nucleotides, the CDR3 is TGCAGCGTTCAAGCGGGGAGAGCCAAAAACATTCAGTACTTC.